One TCR beta chain is described in this entry. The repertoire was sequenced with immunoSEQ multiplex PCR; TCRdb's copy has only in-frame clones and lacks some. The sample lists roughly 38,000 clones, around 94% occurring once. The sample belongs to a study of graft-versus-host responses after intestinal transplantation. This TCR derives from a human patient who received an intestinal transplant, so some T cells may come from the graft donor. The sample in question was PBMCs, obtained 16 days after intestinal transplant.

CDR3 sequence reads: CASSYASYEQYF. The CDR3 DNA sequence: TGTGCCAGCAGTTACGCTAGCTACGAGCAGTACTTC. V usage is TRBV6-6 and J usage is TRBJ2-7; D unresolved. This CDR3 spans 12 amino acids. Trimming removed 2 bases at V and 3 bases at J, with 5 bases between. The V gene's germline CDR1 is MNHNY and CDR2 SVGAGI (reference sequence).